This T cell receptor (beta chain) emerged from a study of cytomegalovirus exposure and HLA in healthy donors. Findings of the study overall: Accurate prediction of HLA-A and HLA-B alleles (for most subjects) was reportedly achieved from TCR beta sequences. Rare TCR sequences dominated, though some public TCRs recurred in many donors. About 87% or about 30% of the time was how often most TCR beta V segments were productive, according to an earlier analysis. High specificity and sensitivity for cytomegalovirus status were reported for the classifier.

Germline V gives CDR1 LNHDA, CDR2 SQIVND (reference sequence). The CDR3 sequence is 15 residues long. Unmatched junction bases numbered 5, after V lost 4 bases and J lost 2 bases. Vbeta (60) and Jbeta (13) primers were used in the PCR. Profiled with immunoSEQ multiplex PCR; TCRdb holds only in-frame clones, not every one. The profile shows 89,000 or so clones, less than 85% of them singletons. This clone was picked up a small number of times. Its target is not known. The specimen sequenced was PBMCs. The receptor was derived from a man aged 55 to 70 in good health and CMV-seronegative. V is TRBV19 and J is TRBJ2-3; TRBD2 agrees at 8 bases. The chain's CDR3 is CASSTVAGHTDTQYF. CDR3 in DNA: TGTGCCAGTAGTACCGTAGCGGGGCACACAGATACGCAGTATTTT.